Listed below are T cell receptor beta chains from one sample, sequenced in a study of T-cell memory formation after mild COVID-19. MiXCR was run by TCRdb on the 5' RACE reads, yielding one entry per CDR3 protein. The sample consists of 40,000 to 60,000 distinct CDR3 sequences, around 12% of them appearing once. The sequenced sample was PBMCs or a T cell subset sorted from them (not recorded which). The source of these receptors is a man aged 18 to 35 who had mild COVID-19 (a few samples of this study predate the infection). Cell type and time point are not known. The CDR3 runs from the conserved cysteine through the conserved F or W. A D gene is named only where the DNA matches it firmly. Expanded clones get a size class; other rows say once, few or many, or leave the size out.

>TRBV6-6|-|-|TRBJ1-4
CASSYLATNEKLFF
TGTGCCAGCAGTTACCTTGCAACTAATGAAAAACTGTTTTTT
>TRBV30|many|-|TRBJ2-6
CACQKDSGANVLTF
TGTGCCTGCCAGAAAGACTCTGGGGCCAACGTCCTGACTTTC
>TRBV6-6|-|TRBD1|TRBJ2-7
CASSPGQGGAEQYF
TGTGCCAGCAGCCCCGGACAGGGCGGGGCCGAGCAGTACTTC
>TRBV7-2|-|-|TRBJ2-5
CASNPQGGPSQTQYF
TGTGCCAGCAACCCCCAAGGGGGTCCCTCGCAGACCCAGTACTTC
>TRBV12-3/TRBV12-4|many|-|TRBJ2-1
CASSFYDEQFF
TGTGCCAGCAGTTTCTACGATGAGCAGTTCTTC
>TRBV7-9|many|TRBD1|TRBJ1-1
CASSLITGGSRTEAFF
TGTGCCAGCAGCCTTATAACAGGGGGCTCCCGGACTGAAGCTTTCTTT
>TRBV5-1|-|-|TRBJ1-4
CASSLVPSGSQGNEKLFF
TGCGCCAGCAGCTTGGTCCCCTCAGGTTCACAAGGGAATGAAAAACTGTTTTTT
>TRBV4-1|many|-|TRBJ1-1
CASSQEDGGNTEAFF
TGCGCCAGCAGCCAAGAAGATGGTGGGAACACTGAAGCTTTCTTT
>TRBV6-5|-|-|TRBJ1-2
CASGLWGVDGYTF
TGTGCCAGCGGACTGTGGGGCGTGGATGGCTACACCTTC
>TRBV6-5|-|-|TRBJ2-5
CASSYHGTETQYF
TGTGCCAGCAGTTACCACGGTACAGAGACCCAGTACTTC
>TRBV7-9|-|-|TRBJ1-6
CASSTDLPWSPLHF
TGTGCCAGCAGCACCGACCTGCCGTGGTCACCCCTCCACTTT
>TRBV7-8|-|-|TRBJ1-3
CASSLTGTGNTIYF
TGTGCCAGCAGCTTGACAGGCACCGGAAACACCATATATTTT
>TRBV5-1|many|-|TRBJ2-5
CASSLGVDQETQYF
TGCGCCAGCAGCTTGGGAGTCGACCAAGAGACCCAGTACTTC
>TRBV7-2|few|-|TRBJ1-5
CASSGENQPQHF
TGTGCCAGCAGCGGGGAGAATCAGCCCCAGCATTTT
>TRBV29-1|-|TRBD1|TRBJ2-1
CSVAGGSSYNEQFF
TGCAGCGTCGCAGGGGGCTCCTCCTACAATGAGCAGTTCTTC
>TRBV4-3|-|-|TRBJ2-1
CASSEDQGREQFF
TGCGCCAGCAGCGAGGACCAGGGTCGGGAGCAGTTCTTC
>TRBV5-1|many|-|TRBJ2-5
CASSLMLGGQETQYF
TGCGCCAGCAGCTTGATGTTGGGTGGCCAAGAGACCCAGTACTTC
>TRBV5-1|few|-|TRBJ2-5
CASSLVGDQETQYF
TGCGCCAGCAGCTTGGTCGGGGACCAAGAGACCCAGTACTTC
>TRBV7-2|-|-|TRBJ1-1
CASSLAGSMNTEAFF
TGTGCCAGCAGCTTAGCCGGGTCCATGAACACTGAAGCTTTCTTT
>TRBV7-2|-|-|TRBJ1-2
CASSDYGANYGYTF
TGTGCCAGCAGCGATTACGGAGCTAACTATGGCTACACCTTC